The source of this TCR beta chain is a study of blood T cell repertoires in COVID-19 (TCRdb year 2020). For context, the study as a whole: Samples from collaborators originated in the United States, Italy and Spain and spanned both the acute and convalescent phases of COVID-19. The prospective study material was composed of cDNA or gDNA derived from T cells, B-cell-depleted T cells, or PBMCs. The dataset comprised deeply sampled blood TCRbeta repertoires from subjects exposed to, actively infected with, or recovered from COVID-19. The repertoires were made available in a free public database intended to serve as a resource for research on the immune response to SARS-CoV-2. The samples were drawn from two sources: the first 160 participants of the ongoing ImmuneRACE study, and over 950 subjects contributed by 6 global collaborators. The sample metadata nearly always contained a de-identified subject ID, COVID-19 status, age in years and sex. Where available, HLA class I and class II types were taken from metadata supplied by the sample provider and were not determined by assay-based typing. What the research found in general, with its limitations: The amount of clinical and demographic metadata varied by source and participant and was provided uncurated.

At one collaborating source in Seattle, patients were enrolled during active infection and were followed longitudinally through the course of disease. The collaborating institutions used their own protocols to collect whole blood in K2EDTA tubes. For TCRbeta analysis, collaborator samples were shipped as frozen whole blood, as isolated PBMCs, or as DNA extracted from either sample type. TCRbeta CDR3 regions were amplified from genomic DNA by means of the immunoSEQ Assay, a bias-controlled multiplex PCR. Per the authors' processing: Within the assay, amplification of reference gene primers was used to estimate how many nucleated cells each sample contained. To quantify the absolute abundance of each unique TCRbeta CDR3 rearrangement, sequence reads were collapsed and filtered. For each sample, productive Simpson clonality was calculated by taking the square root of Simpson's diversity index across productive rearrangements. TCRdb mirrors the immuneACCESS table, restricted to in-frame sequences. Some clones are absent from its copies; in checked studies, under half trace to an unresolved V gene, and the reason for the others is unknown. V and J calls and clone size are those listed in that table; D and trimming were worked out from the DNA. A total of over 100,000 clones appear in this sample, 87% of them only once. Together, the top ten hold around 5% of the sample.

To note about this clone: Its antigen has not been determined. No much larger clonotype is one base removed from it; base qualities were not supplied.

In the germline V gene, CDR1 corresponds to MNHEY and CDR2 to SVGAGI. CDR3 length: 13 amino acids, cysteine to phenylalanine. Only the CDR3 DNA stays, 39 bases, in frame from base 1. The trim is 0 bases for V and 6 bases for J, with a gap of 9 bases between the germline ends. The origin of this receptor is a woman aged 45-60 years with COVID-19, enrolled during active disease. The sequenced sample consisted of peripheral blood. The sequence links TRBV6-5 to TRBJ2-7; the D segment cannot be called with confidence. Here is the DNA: TGTGCCAGCAGTTACTCGATGTCGGGCGAGCAGTACTTC. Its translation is CASSYSMSGEQYF.